One and the same sample provided the 30 T cell receptor beta chains below, sequenced in a study of PD-1 blockade in classical Hodgkin lymphoma. Libraries were prepared by immunoSEQ multiplex PCR; TCRdb keeps only in-frame clonotypes and omits some of them. Found here are about 14,000 clones, 60% to 80% of them singletons; the top ten hold roughly a quarter. Every patient had relapsed following autologous stem cell transplantation, and cohorts differed in brentuximab vedotin exposure. This sample comprised peripheral blood mononuclear cells (PBMCs), obtained before the second cycle of nivolumab. The receptors shown here come from a human donor with classical Hodgkin lymphoma.

V gene TRBV4-3 combines with J gene TRBJ1-4; D is unresolved. CDR3 length equals 15 residues. V was shortened by 0 bases and J by 0 bases, with 5 bases between the two germline ends. Germline assignment: CDR1 LGHNA and CDR2 YSLEER. This chain's CDR3 is CASSQDNPTNEKLFF. The CDR3 DNA follows: TGCGCCAGCAGCCAAGATAACCCAACTAATGAAAAACTGTTTTTT.

The genes are TRBV11-3 and TRBJ2-3; 9 nucleotides align to TRBD2. The CDR3 loop spans 15 amino acids. The V gene end was trimmed by 0 bases and the J gene end by 6 bases; junction bases not matched to a gene: 4. Germline V CDR1 and CDR2: SGHNT, YENEEA. The CDR3 is CASSLDGLAGDTQYF. As DNA, the CDR3 is TGTGCCAGCAGCTTAGATGGCCTAGCGGGGGATACGCAGTATTTT.

The chain has TRBV2 and TRBJ2-7; 8 bases agree with TRBD1. CDR3 size: 14 residues. The ends lost 4 bases at V and 0 bases at J; junction bases unmatched: 2. Germline V lookup: CDR1 SNHLY, CDR2 FYNNEI. This CDR3 reads CASSGTGGSYEQYF. CDR3 nucleotides: TGTGCCAGCAGTGGAACAGGGGGCTCCTACGAGCAGTACTTC.

This clone has a single count. The J gene is TRBJ2-3, the V gene TRBV7-2; D ambiguous. CDR1 is SGHTA and CDR2 is FQGNSA in the germline V gene. Trimming cost V 5 bases and J 3 bases, with 12 bases left between them. This CDR3 has 14 residues. The DNA for the CDR3 is TGTGCCAGCAGCACCCGACTTGGGACAGATACGCAGTATTTT. It specifies CASSTRLGTDTQYF.

The genes are TRBV5-6 and TRBJ2-7; D unresolved. The CDR3 has 12 amino acids. Germline CDR1 and CDR2: SGHDT and YYEEEE. V shed 3 bases and J shed 2 bases, with 6 bases lying between them. CDR3 coding DNA: TGTGCCAGCAGCTCCTATACCTACGAGCAGTACTTC. Protein product: CASSSYTYEQYF.

The chain has TRBV5-1 and TRBJ2-5; the D gene is possibly TRBD1 (6 bases). Trimming shortened V by 4 bases and J by 3 bases, and 13 bases separated the two germline ends. In germline, CDR1 is SGHRS, CDR2 YFSETQ. This CDR3 has 14 residues. Here the CDR3 reads CASSRTAAEETQYF. CDR3 nucleotide sequence: TGCGCCAGCAGCCGGACAGCCGCGGAAGAGACCCAGTACTTC.

This chain links TRBV5-4 with TRBJ2-3; TRBD2 aligns across 10 bases. The germline V gene encodes CDR1 SGHNT and CDR2 YYREEE (reference sequence). The ends lost 0 bases at V and 3 bases at J; junction bases unmatched: 4. This CDR3 has 16 residues. Here the CDR3 reads CASSLEASGGTDTQYF. In nucleotides, the CDR3 is TGTGCCAGCAGCTTGGAGGCTAGCGGGGGTACAGATACGCAGTATTTT.

This clone has just a few counts. The chain links TRBV7-2 to TRBJ2-4, with unresolved D. Between the trimmed V and J ends, which lost 7 bases and 1 base, there was a span of 17 bases. The CDR3 sequence is 16 residues long. CDR1 SGHTA and CDR2 FQGNSA come from the germline V gene. The CDR3 bases are TGTGCCAGCACCTCGTGGACGAACGGTGCCAAAAACATTCAGTACTTC. Protein product: CASTSWTNGAKNIQYF.

The genes are TRBV18 and TRBJ2-3; D gene uncertain. Trimming stripped 3 bases from V and 4 bases from J, with 17 bases between. The CDR3 is 16 amino acids. CDR1 is KGHSH and CDR2 is LQKENI in the germline V gene. The CDR3 spells CASSPVQGAISDTQYF. The CDR3 DNA follows: TGTGCCAGCTCACCCGTCCAAGGAGCTATTTCAGATACGCAGTATTTT.

The V and J genes are TRBV5-1 and TRBJ1-6, with D hard to call. The CDR3 spans 14 residues. Germline CDR1 SGHRS, CDR2 YFSETQ. Trimming took 0 bases from V and 6 from J, leaving 7 bases between them. CDR3 nucleotide sequence: TGCGCCAGCAGCTTGGATGTCCTTAATTCACCCCTCCACTTT. This codes for CASSLDVLNSPLHF. Filled out from reference TRBV5-1 and TRBJ1-6, the complete variable domain reads KAGVTQTPRYLIKTRGQQVTLSCSPISGHRSVSWYQQTPGQGLQFLFEYFSETQRNKGNFPGRFSGRQFSNSRSEMNVSTLELGDSALYLCASSLDVLNSPLHFGNGTRLTVT.

The chain joins TRBV2 to TRBJ2-7; no reliable D call. V lost 1 base and J lost 0, with 4 bases in between. The CDR3 loop spans 13 amino acids. Germline lookup yields CDR1 SNHLY and CDR2 FYNNEI. The CDR3 loop is CASSEVSSYEQYF. CDR3 coding DNA: TGTGCCAGCAGTGAAGTGTCCTCCTACGAGCAGTACTTC.

The CDR3 loop reads CASSTWPSRSGSSYNEQFF. The CDR3 nucleotides are TGTGCCAGTAGTACGTGGCCCTCCCGTTCAGGGAGCTCCTACAATGAGCAGTTCTTC. This chain joins TRBV19 and TRBJ2-1; D possibly matches TRBD1 or TRBD2 (5 bases each). This CDR3 spans 19 amino acids. V lost 4 bases and J lost 0, with 22 bases in between. In germline, CDR1 is LNHDA, CDR2 SQIVND (reference sequence). The full variable domain, its missing parts supplied by reference TRBV19 and TRBJ2-1, is DGGITQSPKYLFRKEGQNVTLSCEQNLNHDAMYWYRQDPGQGLRLIYYSQIVNDFQKGDIAEGYSVSREKKESFPLTVTSAQKNPTAFYLCASSTWPSRSGSSYNEQFFGPGTRLTVL.

This clone was recorded once. The V call is TRBV7-2, the J call TRBJ2-2; no firm D call. The CDR3 consists of 16 residues. From germline, CDR1 is SGHTA and CDR2 FQGNSA. Trimming cost V 2 bases and J 4 bases, with 14 bases left between them. The CDR3 sequence: CASSLWVELPTGELFF. DNA of the CDR3: TGTGCCAGCAGCTTATGGGTGGAGCTACCCACCGGGGAGCTGTTTTTT.

The J gene is TRBJ1-6, the V gene TRBV7-3; no definite D call. Germline loops: CDR1 SGHTA, CDR2 FQGTGA. The CDR3 consists of 15 residues. Trimming removed 0 bases from V and 4 bases from J, with 7 bases in between. The CDR3 loop is CASSLTSGYNSPLHF. The CDR3 DNA sequence: TGTGCCAGCAGCTTAACCTCCGGTTATAATTCACCCCTCCACTTT.

This clone appeared a few times. This sequence joins TRBV5-1 and TRBJ2-2, with D perhaps TRBD1 or TRBD2 (5 bases each). Germline V gives CDR1 SGHRS, CDR2 YFSETQ. V lost 5 bases, J lost 5 bases, and 16 bases lay in between. CDR3 size: 15 residues. CDR3 sequence reads: CASSVQAGTTGELFF. The CDR3, as DNA: TGCGCCAGCAGTGTACAGGCGGGTACTACCGGGGAGCTGTTTTTT.

By its share, this clone is large. The V call is TRBV5-6, the J call TRBJ2-1, with D perhaps TRBD1 or TRBD2 (5 bases each). In germline, CDR1 is SGHDT, CDR2 YYEEEE. Trimming removed 7 bases from V and 4 bases from J, with 21 bases in between. The CDR3 contains 16 residues. As DNA, the CDR3 is TGTGCCAGCTCCCCCATGCTTAGGGGCGGGTACAATGAGCAGTTCTTC. It is translated as CASSPMLRGGYNEQFF.

This rearrangement joins TRBV5-6 to TRBJ2-1; 7 positions match TRBD1. This CDR3 has 16 residues. The germline V gene has CDR1 SGHDT and CDR2 YYEEEE. Losses at the gene ends were 0 bases for V and 6 bases for J; bases not matched to a gene: 9. The CDR3 is CASSLASDRVRNEQFF. For the CDR3, the DNA is TGTGCCAGCAGCTTGGCCTCAGACAGGGTTCGCAATGAGCAGTTCTTC.

The chain joins TRBV27 to TRBJ1-1; D uncertain. The V end was cut by 0 bases, the J end by 0 bases, with 11 bases between. CDR1 is MNHEY and CDR2 is SMNVEV in the germline V gene (reference sequence). The CDR3 consists of 16 residues. The CDR3 nucleotides read TGTGCCAGCAGTTTATCGATCAGCCAACTGAACACTGAAGCTTTCTTT. This codes for CASSLSISQLNTEAFF.

V usage is TRBV6-6 and J usage is TRBJ1-1; D gene ambiguous. V was cut by 8 bases and J by 11 bases, with 15 bases left in between. This CDR3 contains 11 residues. Per germline, CDR1 MNHNY and CDR2 SVGAGI (reference sequence). The CDR3 sequence: CASAIYTGAFF. Written as DNA, the CDR3 is TGTGCCAGCGCTATCTACACGGGGGCTTTCTTT.

The rearrangement joins TRBV6-6 to TRBJ1-1; D is unclear. V was pared by 4 bases and J by 0 bases, with 6 bases between. Germline-derived CDR1 and CDR2 are MNHNY and SVGAGI (reference sequence). The CDR3 spans 13 residues. In DNA, the CDR3 is TGTGCCAGCAGTTCTACAGTGAACACTGAAGCTTTCTTT. Protein sequence: CASSSTVNTEAFF.

About this clone itself: Other DNA sequences in this sample translate to the same CDR3. V and J are TRBV5-1 and TRBJ2-7; D gene uncertain. Germline CDR1 and CDR2: SGHRS and YFSETQ. The CDR3 sequence is 14 residues long. V lost 0 bases, J lost 2 bases, and 9 bases lay in between. In DNA, the CDR3 is TGCGCCAGCAGCTTGGGCAGGATTACCTACGAGCAGTACTTC. As protein: CASSLGRITYEQYF.

CDR3 residues: CASSFGQNSYEQYF. The DNA for the CDR3 is TGTGCCAGCAGTTTTGGACAGAACTCCTACGAGCAGTACTTC. The V call is TRBV5-4, the J call TRBJ2-7; D perhaps matches TRBD1 (6 bases). V was shortened by 5 bases and J by 0 bases, with 12 bases between the two germline ends. Germline V gene data show CDR1 as SGHNT and CDR2 as YYREEE (reference sequence). The CDR3 has 14 residues.

This chain links TRBV20-1 with TRBJ1-6, with unresolved D. The length of the CDR3 is 10 residues. V lost 6 bases and J lost 9, with 6 bases in between. The germline V gene encodes CDR1 DFQATT and CDR2 SNEGSKA (reference sequence). The CDR3 nucleotides read TGCAGTGCATCGTTTTCACCCCTCCACTTT. Amino acid sequence: CSASFSPLHF.

J is TRBJ2-3 and V is TRBV11-1, with D unclear. CDR1 is SGHAT, CDR2 FQDESV, per germline (reference sequence). This CDR3 contains 14 residues. The ends were cut back, 1 base at V and 2 bases at J, with 7 bases in the middle. CDR3 amino acids: CASSLVGYTDTQYF. The CDR3, as DNA: TGTGCCAGCAGCTTAGTAGGGTACACAGATACGCAGTATTTT.

This sequence joins TRBV18 and TRBJ1-1, with D maybe TRBD1 (5 bases). V lost 4 bases and J 2 bases, leaving 8 bases between the germline ends. Germline CDR1 and CDR2: KGHSH and LQKENI. The CDR3 is made up of 13 amino acids. The CDR3 spells CASSQGLNTEAFF. The DNA for the CDR3 is TGTGCCAGCTCACAGGGACTCAACACTGAAGCTTTCTTT.

V usage is TRBV19 and J usage is TRBJ2-2, with TRBD1 matching 9 bases. Germline V gene sequence: CDR1 LNHDA, CDR2 SQIVND (reference sequence). V gave up 5 bases and J gave up 2 bases; unmatched junction bases: 6. The CDR3 loop spans 16 amino acids. For the CDR3, the DNA is TGTGCCAGTAGTCCCGCGGGACAGGGAAACACCGGGGAGCTGTTTTTT. This sequence encodes CASSPAGQGNTGELFF.

The CDR3 spells CSVEVGTGGVTQYF. The CDR3 nucleotides are TGCAGCGTTGAAGTGGGGACAGGGGGGGTGACCCAGTACTTC. The chain links TRBV29-1 to TRBJ2-5, with 11 bases fitting TRBD1. The CDR3 runs to 14 residues. The V and J ends lost 1 base and 7 bases, in that order; junction bases with no gene match: 5. The V gene's germline CDR1 is SQVTM and CDR2 ANQGSEA. The complete variable domain, with remaining parts taken from reference TRBV29-1 and TRBJ2-5, reads SAVISQKPSRDICQRGTSLTIQCQVDSQVTMMFWYRQQPGQSLTLIATANQGSEATYESGFVIDKFPISRPNLTFSTLTVSNMSPEDSSIYLCSVEVGTGGVTQYFGPGTRLLVL.

The chain couples TRBV10-3 to TRBJ2-5, with 11 bases lining up with TRBD1. Germline assignment: CDR1 ENHRY and CDR2 SYGVKD. The V segment lost 11 bases and the J segment 5 bases; nucleotides outside the gene matches: 4. The CDR3 is made up of 12 amino acids. CDR3 in amino acids: CAARDRGETQYF. CDR3 bases: TGTGCCGCCCGGGACAGGGGGGAGACCCAGTACTTC.

The chain recombines TRBV19 with TRBJ2-2; possibly TRBD2 for D (7 bases). V shed 8 bases and J shed 4 bases, with 8 bases lying between them. The CDR3 extends over 12 amino acids. Germline V CDR1 and CDR2: LNHDA, SQIVND (reference sequence). Written as DNA, the CDR3 is TGTGCCAGTGGGGGGGCCACCGGGGAGCTGTTTTTT. Protein product: CASGGATGELFF.

The chain joins TRBV6-5 to TRBJ2-7, with TRBD1 matching 7 bases. This CDR3 has 15 residues. The ends lost 6 bases at V and 3 bases at J; junction bases unmatched: 11. Per germline, CDR1 MNHEY and CDR2 SVGAGI. The CDR3: CASSLVGQNNYEQYF. DNA for the CDR3: TGTGCCAGCAGCTTGGTGGGACAGAATAACTACGAGCAGTACTTC.